This T cell receptor (beta chain) came from a study of OX40 agonist ivuxolimab in advanced cancers. Regarding the study as a whole: At doses 0.1 to 3.0 mg/kg, CD4+ and CD8+ clones expanded.

Measured with immunoSEQ multiplex PCR; TCRdb has only the in-frame clones, and not every one. The profile shows roughly 60,000 clones, 80% to 95% of them singletons. V dropped 3 bases and J dropped 4 bases, with 15 bases sitting between them. Germline-derived CDR1 and CDR2 are ENHRY and SYGVKD. This CDR3 is 15 amino acids long. With regard to this clone: Its target is unknown.

This sequence originates from an adult with an advanced solid tumor such as melanoma, head and neck, liver or kidney cancer. This sample comprised CD4+ or CD8+ T cells sorted from blood, obtained in a trial of the OX40 agonist ivuxolimab. The chain combines TRBV10-3 with TRBJ2-5, with a possible D match to TRBD2 (6 bases). The CDR3 sequence: CAISDASKAGETQYF. The CDR3 coding sequence is TGTGCCATCAGTGACGCCAGTAAAGCGGGAGAGACCCAGTACTTC.